The 7 T cell receptor beta chains in this list originate from one sample, sequenced in a study of blood T cells in healthy people across ages. Next came a second PCR, run for about 7 to 12 cycles, which used a sample-barcoded 5' primer along with a J-beta primer mix. A single record per CDR3 protein comes from TCRdb applying MiXCR to the 5' RACE reads. The sample consists of 2 million or so distinct CDR3 sequences, just under 50% of them appearing once. Sequencing was done on a sample of blood. The receptors come from a woman between 35 and 50 years old in good health.

The chain has TRBV7-2 and TRBJ2-5, with 11 bases aligning to TRBD2. The CDR3 covers 18 residues. In germline, CDR1 is SGHTA, CDR2 FQGNSA. Losses at the gene ends were 1 base for V and 2 bases for J; bases not matched to a gene: 9. The CDR3 is CASSLVSSGGKIQETQYF. The CDR3 DNA is TGTGCCAGCAGCTTAGTGTCTAGCGGGGGGAAAATACAAGAGACCCAGTACTTC. Based on the CDR3 plus reference TRBV7-2 and TRBJ2-5, the full variable domain is GAGVSQSPSNKVTEKGKDVELRCDPISGHTALYWYRQSLGQGLEFLIYFQGNSAPDKSGLPSDRFSAERTGGSVSTLTIQRTQQEDSAVYLCASSLVSSGGKIQETQYFGPGTRLLVL.

This chain uses TRBV20-1 with TRBJ2-5; D is tentatively TRBD1 or TRBD2 (5 bases each). This CDR3 spans 16 amino acids. In germline, CDR1 is DFQATT, CDR2 SNEGSKA (reference sequence). V was shortened by 6 bases and J by 0 bases, with 20 bases between the two germline ends. CDR3 sequence reads: CSAQSPGSMYQETQYF. The CDR3, as DNA: TGCAGTGCGCAGTCCCCAGGGAGCATGTACCAAGAGACCCAGTACTTC.

This rearrangement joins TRBV2 to TRBJ2-7, with 12 nucleotides matching TRBD1. V lost 6 bases, J lost 4 bases, and 4 bases stayed unmatched. CDR1 and CDR2 from the germline V gene are SNHLY and FYNNEI. This CDR3 has 14 residues. CDR3 in DNA: TGTGCCAGCAGGCAGGGACAGGGGGCTTACGAGCAGTACTTC. Protein sequence: CASRQGQGAYEQYF.

This clonotype was detected once. One end of the junction is discordant with germline, which a read error may explain. V usage is TRBV7-2 and J usage is TRBJ2-7; TRBD2 might be the D (5 bases). Germline CDR1 SGHTA, CDR2 FQGNSA. The CDR3 contains 15 residues. The CDR3 sequence: CASNLTGVVSYEQYF. The CDR3, as DNA: TGTGCCAGCAACTTAACCGGGGTTGTCTCCTACGAGCAGTACTTC.

This clonotype was detected only a few times. The limits of the CDR3 on the DNA are not certain, so only TCRdb's listed CDR3 is given. J is TRBJ2-5 and V is TRBV21-1; TRBD2 is the table's D call, not checked against the DNA. TRBV21-1 is termed a pseudogene. The CDR3 spans 17 residues, counting both ends. The CDR3 sequence is CASSPDFGSGSQETQYF.

The chain is built from TRBV11-2 and TRBJ2-3, with 15 bases identical to TRBD2. Germline CDR1 and CDR2: SGHAT and FQNNGV. V was pared by 5 bases and J by 0 bases, with 9 bases of the junction left unmatched. The CDR3 covers 19 residues. CDR3 bases: TGTGCCAGCAGCCCGGGACTAGCGGGGGGCGCCTATAGCACAGATACGCAGTATTTT. Translation gives CASSPGLAGGAYSTDTQYF. Using reference TRBV11-2 and TRBJ2-3 for the parts outside the CDR3, the full variable domain is EAGVAQSPRYKIIEKRQSVAFWCNPISGHATLYWYQQILGQGPKLLIQFQNNGVVDDSQLPKDRFSAERLKGVDSTLKIQPAKLEDSAVYLCASSPGLAGGAYSTDTQYFGPGTRLTVL.

The count of this clonotype is one. V usage is TRBV27 and J usage is TRBJ1-6; no reliable D call. V was clipped by 5 bases and J by 0 bases, with 14 bases between them. The CDR3 is made up of 17 amino acids. Germline values: CDR1 MNHEY, CDR2 SMNVEV (reference sequence). CDR3 in amino acids: CASSPRGASSYNSPLHF. CDR3 nucleotide sequence: TGTGCCAGCAGTCCCCGAGGCGCGAGCTCCTATAATTCACCCCTCCACTTT.